The 14 T cell receptor beta chains below come from one sample, sequenced in a study of molecular identifiers for immune sequencing clone quantification. TCRdb re-analysed the PCR reads in MiXCR, keeping a single row per CDR3 protein. The data hold tens of thousands of distinct CDR3 sequences, with roughly 23% observed a single time. Sequenced: naive CD8+ T cells from blood, with Jurkat cell RNA spiked in. Subset indicated: FACS-sorted CD8+CD4-CCR7+CD45RA+ naive T cells. These receptors all stem from a human donor in good health. Some libraries in this study had Jurkat cell RNA spiked in.

At least ten counts were recorded for this clonotype. V is TRBV25-1 and J is TRBJ1-2; 7 bases fit TRBD1. This CDR3 spans 14 amino acids. Per germline, CDR1 MGHDK and CDR2 SYGVNS. The V segment lost 1 base and the J segment 3 bases; nucleotides outside the gene matches: 2. CDR3 amino acids: CASSEWQGDYGYTF. The CDR3 DNA is TGTGCCAGCAGTGAATGGCAGGGGGACTATGGCTACACCTTC.

Turning to this clonotype: The junction departs from the called germline gene at one end, perhaps through a read error. J is TRBJ2-5 and V is TRBV5-1; perhaps TRBD1 as D (5 bases). Germline V gene lookup returns CDR1 SGHRS and CDR2 YFSETQ. The CDR3 is 15 amino acids. The CDR3: CAGSLAVTVQGTQYF. The CDR3 DNA reads TGCGCCGGCAGCTTGGCCGTGACAGTACAAGGGACCCAGTACTTC.

This clonotype was counted ten times or more. The chain combines TRBV12-3 or TRBV12-4 with TRBJ2-3, with a tentative D call TRBD1 (6 bases). Trimming shortened V by 5 bases and J by 4 bases, and 13 bases separated the two germline ends. The CDR3 spans 14 residues. CDR3 nucleotide sequence: TGTGCCAGCAGTCCCACAGGGTCCGCAGATACGCAGTATTTT. Residues: CASSPTGSADTQYF.

This clonotype occurred once. Given a much more abundant clone one base away, this may be a read error. This sequence joins TRBV5-6 and TRBJ2-7; 7 bases agree with TRBD1. Per the germline V gene, CDR1 is SGHDT and CDR2 is YYEEEE. The CDR3 consists of 13 residues. This CDR3 is CVSSHRQGDEQYF. CDR3 bases: TGTGTCAGCAGCCACCGCCAGGGGGACGAGCAGTACTTC.

There are a few counts of this clonotype. The chain is built from TRBV11-2 and TRBJ1-1, with a possible D match to TRBD1 (6 bases). Germline values: CDR1 SGHAT, CDR2 FQNNGV. The CDR3 contains 17 residues. Trimming removed 3 bases at V and 3 bases at J, with 20 bases between. The CDR3 DNA is TGTGCCAGCAGCTTCGGAGAGGGGGACTGGGAAGACACTGAAGCTTTCTTT. It codes for CASSFGEGDWEDTEAFF. Complete variable domain (other parts from reference TRBV11-2 and TRBJ1-1): EAGVAQSPRYKIIEKRQSVAFWCNPISGHATLYWYQQILGQGPKLLIQFQNNGVVDDSQLPKDRFSAERLKGVDSTLKIQPAKLEDSAVYLCASSFGEGDWEDTEAFFGQGTRLTVV.

This clonotype showed up many times. The chain is built from TRBV6-2 or TRBV6-3 and TRBJ1-5; D unresolved. V was pared by 7 bases and J by 8 bases, with 15 bases between. Germline assignment: CDR1 MNHEY and CDR2 SVGEGT. This CDR3 is built from 13 residues. DNA of the CDR3: TGTGCCAGCACCTCATCCCCTCTGGAGCCCCAGCATTTT. It translates to CASTSSPLEPQHF.

This clonotype was seen a few times. This may stem from a read error, because a much larger clone lies one nucleotide away. The chain carries TRBV12-3 or TRBV12-4 and TRBJ2-5; either TRBD1 or TRBD2 may fit D (6 bases each). This CDR3 has 14 residues. The CDR3 reads CASSPAGGRESQYF. The CDR3 nucleotides read TGTGCCAGCAGTCCCGCTGGGGGGCGAGAGTCCCAGTACTTC.

This clonotype was recorded at least ten times. The genes are TRBV10-2 and TRBJ1-4; 9 nucleotides line up with TRBD1. In germline, CDR1 is WSHSY, CDR2 SAAADI. The CDR3 runs to 13 residues. Trimming removed 8 bases from V and 8 bases from J; junction bases left unmatched: 6. The CDR3 loop reads CASHSGTGEKLFF. The CDR3 DNA follows: TGCGCCAGCCACTCCGGGACAGGGGAAAAACTGTTTTTT.

The chain uses TRBV19 and TRBJ1-1, with D perhaps matching TRBD1 (6 bases). Germline assignment: CDR1 LNHDA and CDR2 SQIVND (reference sequence). This CDR3 has 14 residues. The V end lost 5 bases, the J end lost 4 bases, and 14 bases lay between the germline ends. The CDR3 spells CASSGWGQGTEAFF. DNA of the CDR3: TGTGCCAGTAGTGGATGGGGGCAGGGCACTGAAGCTTTCTTT.

This clonotype came up a few times. The V gene is TRBV15, the J gene TRBJ1-5; a weak D match, TRBD1 (5 bases). CDR3 length equals 18 residues. V was trimmed by 0 bases and J by 6 bases, leaving 21 bases between them. Germline lookup yields CDR1 LNHNV and CDR2 YYDKDF (reference sequence). CDR3 in amino acids: CATSRDGLFQGWGQPQHF. In DNA form, the CDR3 reads TGTGCCACCAGCAGAGATGGGCTTTTTCAGGGCTGGGGTCAGCCCCAGCATTTT.

The rearrangement links TRBV13 to TRBJ2-5; D unresolved. Deletions cut 2 bases from V and 5 bases from J, with 9 bases between. CDR3 size: 13 residues. Looked up from germline, CDR1 is PRHDT and CDR2 is FYEKMQ (reference sequence). CDR3 region: CASSLNVGETQYF. CDR3 DNA: TGTGCCAGCAGCTTAAATGTCGGGGAGACCCAGTACTTC.

This clonotype appeared many times. V gene TRBV6-2 or TRBV6-3 combines with J gene TRBJ2-4; D might be TRBD2 (5 bases). The CDR3 contains 16 residues. Germline loops: CDR1 MNHEY, CDR2 SVGEGT. V lost 4 bases to trimming and J lost 3 bases, with 16 bases between them. DNA for the CDR3: TGTGCCAGCAGTTCCGACAAGCTAGCCTTCAAAAACATTCAGTACTTC. It translates to CASSSDKLAFKNIQYF.

This clonotype was observed at least ten times. The chain employs TRBV20-1 and TRBJ2-7; D gene ambiguous. CDR3 length equals 13 residues. The V gene lost 2 bases and the J gene lost 0 bases, with 8 bases spanning the gap. The germline V gene encodes CDR1 DFQATT and CDR2 SNEGSKA (reference sequence). The CDR3 reads CSARPRSSYEQYF. The CDR3 bases are TGCAGTGCTAGACCCAGGTCCTCCTACGAGCAGTACTTC.

This clonotype was detected ten times or more. The chain joins TRBV6-4 to TRBJ1-1; D unresolved. V was pared by 3 bases and J by 1 base, with 6 bases between. Germline loops: CDR1 MRHNA, CDR2 SNTAGT. This CDR3 spans 13 amino acids. The CDR3 bases are TGTGCCAGCAGTGAAGAGGAGAACACTGAAGCTTTCTTT. As protein: CASSEEENTEAFF.